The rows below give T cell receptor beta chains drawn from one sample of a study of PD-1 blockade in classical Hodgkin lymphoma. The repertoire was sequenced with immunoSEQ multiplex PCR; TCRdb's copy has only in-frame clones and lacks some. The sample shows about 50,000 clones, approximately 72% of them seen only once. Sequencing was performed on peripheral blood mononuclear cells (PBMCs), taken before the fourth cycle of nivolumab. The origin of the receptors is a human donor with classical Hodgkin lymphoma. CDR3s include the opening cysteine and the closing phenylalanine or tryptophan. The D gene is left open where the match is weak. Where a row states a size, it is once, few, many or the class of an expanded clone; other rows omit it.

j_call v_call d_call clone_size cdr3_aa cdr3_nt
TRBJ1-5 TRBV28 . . CASSLFQSNQPQHF TGTGCCAGCAGTTTATTCCAGAGCAATCAGCCCCAGCATTTT
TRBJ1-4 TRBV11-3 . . CASSQGGGNEKLFF TGTGCCAGCAGCCAAGGCGGGGGAAATGAAAAACTGTTTTTT
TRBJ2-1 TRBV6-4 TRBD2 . CASSDLTSGPNEQFF TGTGCCAGCAGTGACCTTACTAGCGGACCCAATGAGCAGTTCTTC
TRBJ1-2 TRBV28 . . CASSPPDNYGYTF TGTGCCAGCAGTCCCCCTGATAACTATGGCTACACCTTC
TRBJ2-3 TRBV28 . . CASKITDTQYF TGTGCCAGCAAAATTACAGATACGCAGTATTTT
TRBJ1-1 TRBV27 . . CASSLNGMNTEAFF TGTGCCAGCAGTTTAAACGGAATGAACACTGAAGCTTTCTTT
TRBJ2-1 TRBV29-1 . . CSVESLYNEQFF TGCAGCGTTGAATCCTTATACAATGAGCAGTTCTTC
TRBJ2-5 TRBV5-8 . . CASSLPIPNF TGTGCCAGCAGCCTCCCGATCCCGAACTTC
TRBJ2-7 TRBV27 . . CASRPPQGFTYEQYF TGTGCCAGCCGTCCGCCCCAGGGGTTCACCTACGAGCAGTACTTC
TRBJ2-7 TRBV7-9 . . CASSLPLRDSYEQYF TGTGCCAGCAGCTTACCTTTGCGGGACTCCTACGAGCAGTACTTC
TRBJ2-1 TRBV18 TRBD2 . CASSPERGYNEQFF TGTGCCAGCTCCCCGGAGCGGGGCTACAATGAGCAGTTCTTC
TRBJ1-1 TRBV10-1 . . CASSLTENTEAFF TGCGCCAGCAGCCTAACAGAGAACACTGAAGCTTTCTTT
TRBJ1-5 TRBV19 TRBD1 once CASSRTGAISNQPQHF TGTGCCAGTAGCAGGACAGGGGCCATAAGCAATCAGCCCCAGCATTTT
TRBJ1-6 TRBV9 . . CASSEAGPSPLHF TGTGCCAGCAGCGAAGCAGGGCCTTCACCCCTCCACTTT
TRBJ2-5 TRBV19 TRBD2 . CASSHPGTSENQYF TGTGCCAGTAGTCACCCCGGGACTAGCGAGAACCAGTACTTC
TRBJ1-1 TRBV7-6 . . CASSLGGSAQAFF TGTGCCAGCAGCTTAGGGGGGTCAGCACAAGCTTTCTTT
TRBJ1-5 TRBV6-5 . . CASRSRGYSNQPQHF TGTGCCAGCAGGTCCAGGGGATATAGCAATCAGCCCCAGCATTTT
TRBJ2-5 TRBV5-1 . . CASSPGQTLWETQYF TGCGCCAGCAGCCCTGGACAGACGCTGTGGGAGACCCAGTACTTC
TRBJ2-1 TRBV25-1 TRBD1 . CASSDPRQGDNEQFF TGTGCCAGCAGTGACCCTAGACAGGGGGACAATGAGCAGTTCTTC
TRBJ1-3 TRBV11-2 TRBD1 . CASSSSTGSTIYF TGTGCCAGCAGCTCTTCGACAGGGAGCACCATATATTTT
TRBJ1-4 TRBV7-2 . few CASSLGATNEKLFF TGTGCCAGCAGCTTAGGAGCAACTAATGAAAAACTGTTTTTT
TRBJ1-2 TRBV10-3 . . CAISARGVGYTF TGTGCCATCAGTGCTCGAGGGGTTGGCTACACCTTC
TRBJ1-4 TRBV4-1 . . CASSQVIRDNEKLFF TGCGCCAGCAGCCAAGTGATACGGGATAATGAAAAACTGTTTTTT
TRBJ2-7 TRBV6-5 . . CASRTGDEQYF TGTGCCAGCAGGACCGGGGACGAGCAGTACTTC
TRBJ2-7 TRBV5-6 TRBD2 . CASSLPGLTVYEQYF TGTGCCAGCAGCTTACCGGGACTAACCGTCTACGAGCAGTACTTC
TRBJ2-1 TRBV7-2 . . CASSRGSEQFF TGTGCCAGCAGCCGAGGAAGTGAGCAGTTCTTC
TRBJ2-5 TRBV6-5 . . CASSEGPGQETQYF TGTGCCAGCAGTGAAGGACCGGGACAAGAGACCCAGTACTTC
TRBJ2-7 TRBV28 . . CASSTLAPPYEQYF TGTGCCAGCAGCACTCTAGCGCCCCCCTACGAGCAGTACTTC
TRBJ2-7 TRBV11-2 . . CASSSAGGRKKYEQYF TGTGCCAGCAGCTCTGCGGGTGGGAGGAAAAAGTACGAGCAGTACTTC
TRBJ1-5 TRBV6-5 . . CASSYGASNQPQHF TGTGCCAGCAGTTACGGGGCAAGCAATCAGCCCCAGCATTTT
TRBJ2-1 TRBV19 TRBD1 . CASSISPGGPGLTQFF TGTGCCAGTAGTATATCCCCAGGGGGCCCGGGACTTACGCAGTTCTTC
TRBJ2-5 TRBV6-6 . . CASSSTPPGAQYF TGTGCCAGCAGCTCGACACCTCCCGGGGCCCAGTACTTC
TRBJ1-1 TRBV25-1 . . CASSESALATRNTEAFF TGTGCCAGCAGTGAATCCGCTCTGGCAACTAGGAACACTGAAGCTTTCTTT
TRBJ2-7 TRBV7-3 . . CASSLSAGDEQYF TGTGCCAGCAGCTTAAGTGCTGGTGATGAGCAGTACTTC
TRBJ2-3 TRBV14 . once CASSPAGGRGADTQYF TGTGCCAGCAGCCCAGCCGGCGGTCGGGGCGCAGATACGCAGTATTTT
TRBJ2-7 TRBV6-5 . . CASSYLDSLSSYEQYF TGTGCCAGCAGTTACCTGGACAGCTTATCCTCCTACGAGCAGTACTTC
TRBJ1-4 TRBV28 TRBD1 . CASSNRDRVYEKLFF TGTGCCAGCAGTAACCGGGACAGGGTGTATGAAAAACTGTTTTTT
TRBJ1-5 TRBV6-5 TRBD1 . CASSWSGGSNQPQHF TGTGCCAGCAGTTGGTCAGGGGGCAGCAATCAGCCCCAGCATTTT
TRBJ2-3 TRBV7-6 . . CATSPRRGGSDTQYF TGTGCCACCTCACCCCGCAGGGGAGGCTCAGATACGCAGTATTTT
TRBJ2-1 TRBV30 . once CAWSGSAYNEQFF TGTGCCTGGAGTGGGTCAGCCTACAATGAGCAGTTCTTC
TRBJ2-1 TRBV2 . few CASSLTHNEQFF TGTGCCAGCAGTCTGACCCACAATGAGCAGTTCTTC
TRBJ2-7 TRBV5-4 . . CASSPTPSGAYEQYF TGTGCCAGCAGCCCTACCCCCTCAGGGGCCTACGAGCAGTACTTC
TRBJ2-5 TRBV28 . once CASSSLNPGEETQYF TGTGCCAGCAGTTCTCTTAACCCTGGAGAGGAGACCCAGTACTTC
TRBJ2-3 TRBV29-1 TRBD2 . CSVEDLGLRTDTQYF TGCAGCGTTGAAGACCTGGGACTACGCACAGATACGCAGTATTTT
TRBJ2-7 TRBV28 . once CASSLSGRALYLPYEQYF TGTGCCAGCAGTTTATCGGGCAGGGCCCTTTATTTGCCCTACGAGCAGTACTTC
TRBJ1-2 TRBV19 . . CASNPLLGSGYGYTF TGTGCCAGCAACCCCCTATTGGGGAGCGGCTATGGCTACACCTTC